The entry that follows covers one TCR beta chain sequence. Trimming pared 5 bases from V and 2 bases from J, leaving 9 bases between. Germline-derived CDR1 and CDR2 are SEHNR and FQNEAQ (reference sequence). This CDR3 is 13 amino acids long. Using immunoSEQ multiplex PCR, the repertoire was profiled, and TCRdb retains in-frame clones only, with some absent. The sample includes around 250,000 clones, 65% to 85% of them seen just once. The sample is drawn from a study of blood T cell repertoires in COVID-19. The J gene is TRBJ1-1, the V gene TRBV7-9; no firm D call. This sequence originates from a woman aged 40-49 years who had recovered from COVID-19. Sequencing was done on a sample of peripheral blood. CDR3 nucleotide sequence: TGTGCCAGCAGCCGTCGGGATAACACTGAAGCTTTCTTT. It yields the protein CASSRRDNTEAFF. Full variable domain (rest looked up from reference TRBV7-9 and TRBJ1-1): DTGVSQNPRHKITKRGQNVTFRCDPISEHNRLYWYRQTLGQGPEFLTYFQNEAQLEKSRLLSDRFSAERPKGSFSTLEIQRTEQGDSAMYLCASSRRDNTEAFFGQGTRLTVV.